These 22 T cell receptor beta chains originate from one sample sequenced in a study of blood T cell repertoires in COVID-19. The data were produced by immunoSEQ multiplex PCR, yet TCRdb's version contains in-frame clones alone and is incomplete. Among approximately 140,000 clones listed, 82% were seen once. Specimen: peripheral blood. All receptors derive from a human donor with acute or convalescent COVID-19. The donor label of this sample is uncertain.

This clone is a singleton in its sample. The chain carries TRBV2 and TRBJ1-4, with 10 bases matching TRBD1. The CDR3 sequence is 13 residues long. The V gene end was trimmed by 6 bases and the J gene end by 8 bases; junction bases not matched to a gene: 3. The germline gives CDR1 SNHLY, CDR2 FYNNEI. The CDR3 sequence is CASREDRGEKLFF. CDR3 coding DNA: TGTGCCAGCAGAGAGGACAGGGGGGAAAAACTGTTTTTT. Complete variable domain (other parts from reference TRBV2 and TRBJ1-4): EPEVTQTPSHQVTQMGQEVILRCVPISNHLYFYWYRQILGQKVEFLVSFYNNEISEKSEIFDDQFSVERPDGSNFTLKIRSTKLEDSAMYFCASREDRGEKLFFGSGTQLSVL.

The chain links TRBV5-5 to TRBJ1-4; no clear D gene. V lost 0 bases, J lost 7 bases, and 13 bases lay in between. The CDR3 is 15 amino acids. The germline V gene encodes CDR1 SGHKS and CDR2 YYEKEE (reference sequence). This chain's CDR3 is CASSLVGVRGEKLFF. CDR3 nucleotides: TGTGCCAGCAGCTTGGTCGGTGTTCGTGGTGAAAAACTGTTTTTT.

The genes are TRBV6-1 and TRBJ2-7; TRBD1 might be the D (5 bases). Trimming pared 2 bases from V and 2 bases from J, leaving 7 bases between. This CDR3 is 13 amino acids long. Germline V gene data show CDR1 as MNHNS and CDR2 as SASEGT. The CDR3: CASSEQGTYEQYF. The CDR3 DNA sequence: TGTGCCAGCAGTGAACAGGGAACCTACGAGCAGTACTTC.

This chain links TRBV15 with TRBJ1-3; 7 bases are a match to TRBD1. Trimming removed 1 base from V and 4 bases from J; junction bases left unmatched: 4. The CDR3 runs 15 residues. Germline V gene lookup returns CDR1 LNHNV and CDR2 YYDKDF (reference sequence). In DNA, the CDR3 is TGTGCCACCAGCAGAGGTGGGACAGTCGGAAACACCATATATTTT. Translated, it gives CATSRGGTVGNTIYF.

The CDR3 loop is CASSLLGADEQYF. The CDR3 DNA sequence: TGCGCCAGCAGCTTGCTGGGGGCGGACGAGCAGTACTTC. V is TRBV5-1 and J is TRBJ2-7; D may be TRBD1 (6 bases). Germline loops: CDR1 SGHRS, CDR2 YFSETQ. V lost 1 base to trimming and J lost 5 bases, with 10 bases between them. This CDR3 spans 13 amino acids.

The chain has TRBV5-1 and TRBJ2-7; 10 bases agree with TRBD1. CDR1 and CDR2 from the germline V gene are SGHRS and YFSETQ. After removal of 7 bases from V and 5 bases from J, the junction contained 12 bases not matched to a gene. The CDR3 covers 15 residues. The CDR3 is CASATRTGGRDEQYF. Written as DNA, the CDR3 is TGCGCCAGCGCGACTCGGACAGGGGGAAGGGACGAGCAGTACTTC.

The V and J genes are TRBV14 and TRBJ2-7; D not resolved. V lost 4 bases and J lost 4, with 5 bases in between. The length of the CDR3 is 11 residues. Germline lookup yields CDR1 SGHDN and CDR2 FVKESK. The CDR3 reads CASSLVYEQYF. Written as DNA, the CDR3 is TGTGCCAGCAGCCTCGTTTACGAGCAGTACTTC.

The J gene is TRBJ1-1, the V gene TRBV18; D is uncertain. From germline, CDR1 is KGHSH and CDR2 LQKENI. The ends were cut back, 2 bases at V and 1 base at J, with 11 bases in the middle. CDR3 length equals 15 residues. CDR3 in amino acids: CASSPTNSRNTEAFF. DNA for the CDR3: TGTGCCAGCTCACCAACTAACTCTAGGAACACTGAAGCTTTCTTT.

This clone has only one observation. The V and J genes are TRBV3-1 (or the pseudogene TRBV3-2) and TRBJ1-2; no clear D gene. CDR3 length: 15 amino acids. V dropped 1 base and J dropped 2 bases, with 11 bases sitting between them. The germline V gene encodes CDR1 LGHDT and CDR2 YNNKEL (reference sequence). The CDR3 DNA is TGTGCCAGCAGCCAAGGCGGGCTTGGAAACTATGGCTACACCTTC. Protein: CASSQGGLGNYGYTF.

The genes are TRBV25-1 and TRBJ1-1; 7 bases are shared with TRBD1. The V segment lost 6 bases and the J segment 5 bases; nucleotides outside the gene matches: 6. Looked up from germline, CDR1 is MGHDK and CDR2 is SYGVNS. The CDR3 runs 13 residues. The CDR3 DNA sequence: TGTGCCAGCAGAACAACAGGGGTGACTGAAGCTTTCTTT. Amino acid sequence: CASRTTGVTEAFF.

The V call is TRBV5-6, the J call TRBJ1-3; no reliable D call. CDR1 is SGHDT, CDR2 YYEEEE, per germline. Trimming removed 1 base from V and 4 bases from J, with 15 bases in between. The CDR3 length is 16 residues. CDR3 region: CASSLLESFLGNTIYF. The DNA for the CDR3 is TGTGCCAGCAGCTTGTTGGAGTCTTTTTTAGGAAACACCATATATTTT.

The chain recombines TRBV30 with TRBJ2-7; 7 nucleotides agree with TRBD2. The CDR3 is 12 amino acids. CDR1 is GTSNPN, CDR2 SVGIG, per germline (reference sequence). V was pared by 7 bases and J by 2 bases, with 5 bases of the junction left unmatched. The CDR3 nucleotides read TGTGCCTCGACTGGGACTACCTACGAGCAGTACTTC. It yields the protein CASTGTTYEQYF. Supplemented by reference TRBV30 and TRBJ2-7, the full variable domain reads SQTIHQWPATLVQPVGSPLSLECTVEGTSNPNLYWYRQAAGRGLQLLFYSVGIGQISSEVPQNLSASRPQDRQFILSSKKLLLSDSGFYLCASTGTTYEQYFGPGTRLTVT.

The CDR3 DNA sequence: TGTGCCAGCAGGGGACAGGGTAGGACCGGGGAGCTGTTTTTT. It is translated as CASRGQGRTGELFF. The chain carries TRBV6-5 and TRBJ2-2, with 9 bases identical to TRBD1. CDR3 length equals 14 residues. Germline lookup yields CDR1 MNHEY and CDR2 SVGAGI. After removal of 6 bases from V and 5 bases from J, the junction contained 4 bases not matched to a gene.

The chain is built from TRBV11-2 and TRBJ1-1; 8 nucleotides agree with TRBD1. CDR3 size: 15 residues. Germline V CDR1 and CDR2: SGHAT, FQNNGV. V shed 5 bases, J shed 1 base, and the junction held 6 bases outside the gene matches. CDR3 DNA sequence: TGTGCCAGCAGCCCCCGGACAGGGAGGAACACTGAAGCTTTCTTT. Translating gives CASSPRTGRNTEAFF. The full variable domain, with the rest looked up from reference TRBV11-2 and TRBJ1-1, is EAGVAQSPRYKIIEKRQSVAFWCNPISGHATLYWYQQILGQGPKLLIQFQNNGVVDDSQLPKDRFSAERLKGVDSTLKIQPAKLEDSAVYLCASSPRTGRNTEAFFGQGTRLTVV.

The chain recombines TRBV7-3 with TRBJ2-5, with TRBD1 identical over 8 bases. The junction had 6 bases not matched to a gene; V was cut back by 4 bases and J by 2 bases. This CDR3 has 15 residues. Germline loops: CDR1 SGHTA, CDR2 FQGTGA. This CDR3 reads CASSYTGGWQETQYF. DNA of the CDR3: TGTGCCAGCAGCTATACAGGGGGTTGGCAAGAGACCCAGTACTTC. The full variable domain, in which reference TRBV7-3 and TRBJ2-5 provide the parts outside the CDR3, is GAGVSQTPSNKVTEKGKYVELRCDPISGHTALYWYRQSLGQGPEFLIYFQGTGAADDSGLPNDRFFAVRPEGSVSTLKIQRTERGDSAVYLCASSYTGGWQETQYFGPGTRLLVL.

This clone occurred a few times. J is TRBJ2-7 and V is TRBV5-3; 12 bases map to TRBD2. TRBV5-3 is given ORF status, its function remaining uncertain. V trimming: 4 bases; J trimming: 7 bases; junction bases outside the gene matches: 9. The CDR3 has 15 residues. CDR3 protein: CARSRGTSGYQEQYF. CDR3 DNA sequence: TGTGCCAGAAGCCGCGGGACTAGCGGGTACCAGGAGCAGTACTTC.

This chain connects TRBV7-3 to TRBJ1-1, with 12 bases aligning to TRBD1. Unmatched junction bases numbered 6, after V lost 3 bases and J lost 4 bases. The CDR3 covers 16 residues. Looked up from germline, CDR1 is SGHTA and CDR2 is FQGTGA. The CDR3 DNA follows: TGTGCCAGCAGCTTGGGGACAGGGGGCAGAGGCACTGAAGCTTTCTTT. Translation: CASSLGTGGRGTEAFF.

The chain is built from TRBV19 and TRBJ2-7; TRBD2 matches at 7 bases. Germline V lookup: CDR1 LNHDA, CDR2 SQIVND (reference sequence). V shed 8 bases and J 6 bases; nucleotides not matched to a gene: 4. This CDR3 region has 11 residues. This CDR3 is CASRGGVEQYF. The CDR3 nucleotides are TGTGCCAGTCGGGGAGGGGTCGAGCAGTACTTC.

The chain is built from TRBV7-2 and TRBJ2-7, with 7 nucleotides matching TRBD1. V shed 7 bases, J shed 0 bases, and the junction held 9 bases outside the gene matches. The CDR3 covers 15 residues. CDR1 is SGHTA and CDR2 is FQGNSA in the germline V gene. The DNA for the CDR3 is TGTGCCAGCACCTCGCAACAGGGGCGCTCCTACGAGCAGTACTTC. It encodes CASTSQQGRSYEQYF.

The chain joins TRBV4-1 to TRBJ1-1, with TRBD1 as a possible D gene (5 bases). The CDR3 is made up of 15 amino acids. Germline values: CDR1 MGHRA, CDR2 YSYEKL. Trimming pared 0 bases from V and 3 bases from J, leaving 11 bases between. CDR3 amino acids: CASSQDRVGDTEAFF. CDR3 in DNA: TGCGCCAGCAGCCAAGACCGGGTAGGGGACACTGAAGCTTTCTTT.

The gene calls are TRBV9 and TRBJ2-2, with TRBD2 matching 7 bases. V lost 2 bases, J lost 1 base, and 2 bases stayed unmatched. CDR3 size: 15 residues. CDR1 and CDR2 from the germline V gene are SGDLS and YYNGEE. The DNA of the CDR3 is TGTGCCAGCAGCGTGCGGGGGAGGAACACCGGGGAGCTGTTTTTT. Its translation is CASSVRGRNTGELFF.

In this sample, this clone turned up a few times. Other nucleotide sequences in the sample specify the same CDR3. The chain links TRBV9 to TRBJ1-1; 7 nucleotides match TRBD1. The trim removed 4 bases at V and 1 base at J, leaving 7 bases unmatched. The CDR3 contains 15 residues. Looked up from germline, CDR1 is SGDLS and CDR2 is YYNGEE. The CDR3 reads CASSFSGQPNTEAFF. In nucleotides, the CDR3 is TGTGCCAGCAGCTTTTCGGGACAGCCGAACACTGAAGCTTTCTTT.